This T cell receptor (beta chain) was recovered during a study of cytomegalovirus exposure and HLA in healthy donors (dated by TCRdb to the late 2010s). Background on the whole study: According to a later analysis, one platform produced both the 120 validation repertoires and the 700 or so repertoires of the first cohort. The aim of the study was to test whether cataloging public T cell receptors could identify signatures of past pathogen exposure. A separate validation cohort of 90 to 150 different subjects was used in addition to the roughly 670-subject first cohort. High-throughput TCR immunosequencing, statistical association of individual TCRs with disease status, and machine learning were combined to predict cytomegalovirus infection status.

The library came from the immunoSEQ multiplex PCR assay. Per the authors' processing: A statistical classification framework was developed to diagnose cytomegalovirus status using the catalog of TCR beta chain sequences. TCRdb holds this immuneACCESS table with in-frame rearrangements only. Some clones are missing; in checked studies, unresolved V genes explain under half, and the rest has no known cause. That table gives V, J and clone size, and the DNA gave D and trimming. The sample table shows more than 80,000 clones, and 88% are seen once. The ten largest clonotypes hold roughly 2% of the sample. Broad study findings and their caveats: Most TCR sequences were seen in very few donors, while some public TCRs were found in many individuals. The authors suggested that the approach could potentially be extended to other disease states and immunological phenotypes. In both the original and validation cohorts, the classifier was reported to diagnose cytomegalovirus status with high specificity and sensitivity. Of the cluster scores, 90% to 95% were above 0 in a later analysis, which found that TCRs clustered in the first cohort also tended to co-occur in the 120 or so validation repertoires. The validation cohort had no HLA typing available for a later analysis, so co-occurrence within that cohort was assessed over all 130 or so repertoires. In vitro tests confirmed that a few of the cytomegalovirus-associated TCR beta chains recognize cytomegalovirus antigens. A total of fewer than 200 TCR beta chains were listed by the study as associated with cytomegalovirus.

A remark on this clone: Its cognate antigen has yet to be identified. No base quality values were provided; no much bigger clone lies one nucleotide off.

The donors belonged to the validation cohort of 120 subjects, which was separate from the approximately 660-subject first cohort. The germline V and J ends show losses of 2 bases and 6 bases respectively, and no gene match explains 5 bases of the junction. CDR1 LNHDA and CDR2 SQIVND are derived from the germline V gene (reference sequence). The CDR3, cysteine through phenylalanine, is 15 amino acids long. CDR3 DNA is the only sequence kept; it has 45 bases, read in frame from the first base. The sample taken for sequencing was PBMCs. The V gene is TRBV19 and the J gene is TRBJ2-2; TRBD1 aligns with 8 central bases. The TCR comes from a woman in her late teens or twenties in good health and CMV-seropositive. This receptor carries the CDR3 CASSIRTGRSGELFF. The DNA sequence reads TGTGCCAGTAGTATAAGGACAGGGAGGTCCGGGGAGCTGTTTTTT.